These 12 T cell receptor beta chains share one sample of origin, sequenced in a study of blood T cells in healthy people across ages. The use of a sample-barcoded 5' primer and a J-beta primer mix characterized a second PCR of 7 to 11 cycles. TCRdb ran MiXCR on the 5' RACE reads and lists one entry per CDR3 protein. This sample has about 1.8 million distinct CDR3 sequences, with roughly 52% found just once. Specimen: blood. Source of these receptors: a woman aged 40 to 50 in good health.

The V call is TRBV28, the J call TRBJ2-7; D may be TRBD2 (6 bases). Deletions cut 8 bases from V and 7 bases from J, with 15 bases between. The CDR3 covers 12 residues. Germline V gene data show CDR1 as MDHEN and CDR2 as SYDVKM. DNA of the CDR3: TGTGCCAGCGGGACTGAGTACAATGAGCAGTACTTC. Translation: CASGTEYNEQYF.

This clonotype occurred a few times. The chain links TRBV5-1 to TRBJ1-5; 9 nucleotides match TRBD1. J was trimmed by 7 bases and V by 0 bases; bases with no gene match: 2. This CDR3 comprises 14 residues. CDR1 is SGHRS and CDR2 is YFSETQ in the germline V gene. The DNA for the CDR3 is TGCGCCAGCAGCTTGGGGACAGGGGCCCAGCCCCAGCATTTT. It translates to CASSLGTGAQPQHF.

The sample holds a few counts of this clonotype. CDR3 region: CASSRRDSPYYEQYF. CDR3 sequence (DNA): TGTGCCAGCAGCCGACGGGACAGCCCTTACTACGAGCAGTACTTC. The chain carries TRBV6-2 or TRBV6-3 and TRBJ2-7; 7 bases match TRBD1. The germline gives CDR1 MNHEY, CDR2 SVGEGT. This CDR3 is 15 amino acids long. The V gene end was trimmed by 6 bases and the J gene end by 3 bases; junction bases not matched to a gene: 11.

The rearrangement uses TRBV12-3 or TRBV12-4 and TRBJ2-3, with D perhaps TRBD2 (6 bases). The CDR3 runs 17 residues. V was clipped by 6 bases and J by 0 bases, with 19 bases between them. The CDR3: CASSPPLGTVSTDTQYF. The CDR3 region has the DNA TGTGCCAGCAGCCCCCCGCTAGGGACTGTGAGCACAGATACGCAGTATTTT.

The chain carries TRBV6-5 and TRBJ2-7; D is ambiguous. The CDR3 is made up of 13 amino acids. Germline V gene data show CDR1 as MNHEY and CDR2 as SVGAGI. Trimming removed 0 bases from V and 4 bases from J, with 7 bases in between. The chain's CDR3 is CASSYSDQYEQYF. The CDR3 DNA is TGTGCCAGCAGTTACTCGGATCAGTACGAGCAGTACTTC.

The chain links TRBV4-2 to TRBJ2-7; 8 bases agree with TRBD2. There are 18 residues in the CDR3. Germline V CDR1 and CDR2: LGHNA, YNFKEQ. V was pared by 1 base and J by 3 bases, with 14 bases of the junction left unmatched. As DNA, the CDR3 is TGTGCCAGCAGCCAAGTTTCTGGGTCCGGGGGGGCTTTCTACGAGCAGTACTTC. Protein: CASSQVSGSGGAFYEQYF.

The chain recombines TRBV14 with TRBJ1-6; D unresolved. Germline lookup yields CDR1 SGHDN and CDR2 FVKESK. Trimming removed 0 bases at V and 0 bases at J, with 6 bases between. The CDR3 runs to 16 residues. CDR3 nucleotide sequence: TGTGCCAGCAGCCAAGATTACAGCTCCTATAATTCACCCCTCCACTTT. This encodes CASSQDYSSYNSPLHF.

The V and J genes are TRBV7-9 and TRBJ2-7; perhaps TRBD2 as D (7 bases). The V gene lost 5 bases and the J gene lost 5 bases, with 16 bases spanning the gap. The CDR3 loop spans 14 amino acids. Germline V lookup: CDR1 SEHNR, CDR2 FQNEAQ (reference sequence). This chain's CDR3 is CASSIQGGGNEQYF. Here the CDR3 DNA reads TGTGCCAGCAGCATCCAAGGGGGGGGGAACGAGCAGTACTTC. Supplemented by reference TRBV7-9 and TRBJ2-7, the full variable domain reads DTGVSQNPRHKITKRGQNVTFRCDPISEHNRLYWYRQTLGQGPEFLTYFQNEAQLEKSRLLSDRFSAERPKGSFSTLEIQRTEQGDSAMYLCASSIQGGGNEQYFGPGTRLTVT.

The chain employs TRBV7-2 and TRBJ2-1; D gene uncertain. V was shortened by 1 base and J by 5 bases, with 12 bases between the two germline ends. The CDR3 contains 15 residues. Germline CDR1 reads SGHTA; CDR2 reads FQGNSA. In DNA form, the CDR3 reads TGTGCCAGCAGCTTAGGGTGGCTAGTTGACAATGAGCAGTTCTTC. This gives the protein CASSLGWLVDNEQFF.

This chain joins TRBV4-3 and TRBJ2-5; 8 nucleotides line up with TRBD1. Unmatched junction bases numbered 8, after V lost 4 bases and J lost 7 bases. CDR1 and CDR2 from the germline V gene are LGHNA and YSLEER. The length of the CDR3 is 14 residues. CDR3 loop: CASSRNQGARTQYF. The CDR3 nucleotides are TGCGCCAGCAGCCGGAACCAGGGGGCCCGGACCCAGTACTTC.

The chain has TRBV7-9 and TRBJ2-3; D is perhaps TRBD1 (6 bases). The CDR3 covers 16 residues. V lost 5 bases and J lost 2, with 17 bases in between. Germline assignment: CDR1 SEHNR and CDR2 FQNEAQ (reference sequence). CDR3 sequence: CASSTGTNKVTDTQYF. CDR3 nucleotide sequence: TGTGCCAGCAGCACCGGGACAAATAAAGTCACAGATACGCAGTATTTT.

The chain carries TRBV24-1 and TRBJ2-1; 8 bases map to TRBD1. With V trimmed by 4 bases and J by 1 base, 14 bases remained unmatched. The germline V gene has CDR1 KGHDR and CDR2 SFDVKD. CDR3 length: 19 residues. The CDR3 DNA follows: TGTGCCACCAGTGACCCCGCTACCAGACAGGGGACATCCTACAATGAGCAGTTCTTC. As protein: CATSDPATRQGTSYNEQFF.